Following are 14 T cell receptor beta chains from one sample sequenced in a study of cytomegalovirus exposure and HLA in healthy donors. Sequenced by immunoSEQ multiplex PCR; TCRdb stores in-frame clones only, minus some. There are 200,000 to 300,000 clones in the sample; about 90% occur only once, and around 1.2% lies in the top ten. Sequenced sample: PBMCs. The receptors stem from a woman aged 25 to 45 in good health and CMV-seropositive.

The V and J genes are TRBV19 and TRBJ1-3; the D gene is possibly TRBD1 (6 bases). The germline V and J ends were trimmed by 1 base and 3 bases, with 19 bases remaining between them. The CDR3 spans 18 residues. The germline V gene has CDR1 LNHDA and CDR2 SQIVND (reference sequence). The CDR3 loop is CASSIVYRGAVRGNTIYF. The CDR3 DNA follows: TGTGCCAGTAGTATAGTTTACCGGGGGGCAGTTCGTGGAAACACCATATATTTT.

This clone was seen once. The chain's CDR3 is CASSLVAGGNYGYTF. CDR3 nucleotide sequence: TGCGCCAGCAGCTTGGTGGCAGGAGGGAACTATGGCTACACCTTC. This rearrangement joins TRBV5-1 to TRBJ1-2; no firm D call. V lost 0 bases and J lost 2, with 11 bases in between. Looked up from germline, CDR1 is SGHRS and CDR2 is YFSETQ. The CDR3 extends over 15 amino acids.

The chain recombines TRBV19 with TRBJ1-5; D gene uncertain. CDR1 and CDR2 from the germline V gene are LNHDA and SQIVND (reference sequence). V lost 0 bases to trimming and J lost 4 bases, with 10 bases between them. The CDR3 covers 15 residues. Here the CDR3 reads CASSIDFSDNQPQHF. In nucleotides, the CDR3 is TGTGCCAGTAGTATAGATTTTTCAGATAATCAGCCCCAGCATTTT.

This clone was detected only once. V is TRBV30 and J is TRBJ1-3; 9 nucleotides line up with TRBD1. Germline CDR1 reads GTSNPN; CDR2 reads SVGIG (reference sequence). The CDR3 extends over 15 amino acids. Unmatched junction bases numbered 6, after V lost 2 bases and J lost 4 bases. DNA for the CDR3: TGTGCCTGGAGTATAAGACAGGGGGGAGGAAACACCATATATTTT. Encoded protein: CAWSIRQGGGNTIYF.

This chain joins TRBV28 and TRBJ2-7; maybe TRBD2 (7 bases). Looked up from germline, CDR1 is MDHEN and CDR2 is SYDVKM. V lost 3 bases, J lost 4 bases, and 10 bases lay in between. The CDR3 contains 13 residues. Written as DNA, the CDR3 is TGTGCCAGCAGTTTCGGGGGGCGGTACGAGCAGTACTTC. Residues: CASSFGGRYEQYF.

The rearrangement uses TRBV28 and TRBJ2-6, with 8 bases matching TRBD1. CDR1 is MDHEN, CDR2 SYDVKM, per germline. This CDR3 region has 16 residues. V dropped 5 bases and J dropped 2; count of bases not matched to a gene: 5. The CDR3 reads CASSGQGFTGANVLTF. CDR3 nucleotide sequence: TGTGCCAGCAGTGGACAGGGTTTTACTGGGGCCAACGTCCTGACTTTC.

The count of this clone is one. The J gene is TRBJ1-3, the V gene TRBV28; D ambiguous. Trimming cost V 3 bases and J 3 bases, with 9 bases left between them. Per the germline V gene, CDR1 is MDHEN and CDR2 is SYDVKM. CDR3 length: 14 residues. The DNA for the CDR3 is TGTGCCAGCAGTTTTCGCGCCTATGGAAACACCATATATTTT. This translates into CASSFRAYGNTIYF.

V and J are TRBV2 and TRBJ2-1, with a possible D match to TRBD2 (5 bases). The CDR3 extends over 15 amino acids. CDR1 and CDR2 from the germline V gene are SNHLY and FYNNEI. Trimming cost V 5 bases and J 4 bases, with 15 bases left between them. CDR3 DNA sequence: TGTGCCAGCAGTCCCGACCTGGAGGCGTACAATGAGCAGTTCTTC. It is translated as CASSPDLEAYNEQFF.

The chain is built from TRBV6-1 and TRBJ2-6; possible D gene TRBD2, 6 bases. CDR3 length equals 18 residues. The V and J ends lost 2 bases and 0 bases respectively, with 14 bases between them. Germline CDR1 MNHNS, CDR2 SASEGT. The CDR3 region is CASSERAGRTSGANVLTF. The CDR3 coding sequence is TGTGCCAGCAGTGAACGGGCGGGAAGAACCTCTGGGGCCAACGTCCTGACTTTC.

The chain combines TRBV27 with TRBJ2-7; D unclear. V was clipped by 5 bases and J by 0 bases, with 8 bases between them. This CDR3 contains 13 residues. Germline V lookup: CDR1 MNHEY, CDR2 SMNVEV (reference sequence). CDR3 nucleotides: TGTGCCAGCAGTAACACCCCCTCCTACGAGCAGTACTTC. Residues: CASSNTPSYEQYF.

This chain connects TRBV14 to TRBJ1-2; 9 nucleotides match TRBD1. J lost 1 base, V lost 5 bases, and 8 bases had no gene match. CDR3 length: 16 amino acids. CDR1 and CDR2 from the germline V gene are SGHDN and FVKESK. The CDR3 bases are TGTGCCAGCAGCTTCCGGACAGGGGACTTTAACTATGGCTACACCTTC. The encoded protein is CASSFRTGDFNYGYTF.

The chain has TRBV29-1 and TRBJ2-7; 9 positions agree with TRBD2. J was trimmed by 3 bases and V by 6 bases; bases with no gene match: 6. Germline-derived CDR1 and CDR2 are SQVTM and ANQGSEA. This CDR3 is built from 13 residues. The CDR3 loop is CSVRREGLYEQYF. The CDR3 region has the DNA TGCAGCGTAAGGCGGGAGGGCCTCTACGAGCAGTACTTC.

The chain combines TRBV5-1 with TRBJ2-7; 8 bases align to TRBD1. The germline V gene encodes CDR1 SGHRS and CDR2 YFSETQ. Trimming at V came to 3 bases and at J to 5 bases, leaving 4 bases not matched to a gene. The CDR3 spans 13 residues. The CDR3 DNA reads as TGCGCCAGCAGCTACAGGGGGATCGACGAGCAGTACTTC. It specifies CASSYRGIDEQYF.

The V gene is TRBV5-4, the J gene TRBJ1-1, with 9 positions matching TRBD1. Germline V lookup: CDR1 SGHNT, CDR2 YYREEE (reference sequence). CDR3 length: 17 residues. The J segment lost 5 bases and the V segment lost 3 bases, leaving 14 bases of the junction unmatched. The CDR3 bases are TGTGCCAGCAGCTCAGGCCCTCCCCGGGACAGGGAGACTGAAGCTTTCTTT. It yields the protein CASSSGPPRDRETEAFF.